Each of the 13 T cell receptor beta chains below was sequenced from the same sample in a study of blood T cell repertoires in COVID-19. Libraries were prepared by immunoSEQ multiplex PCR; TCRdb keeps only in-frame clonotypes and omits some of them. The profile covers about 220,000 clones, with roughly 84% appearing a single time and roughly 2.8% taken by the ten largest. What was sequenced was peripheral blood. These receptors were taken from a man aged 45-60 years who had recovered from COVID-19.

The chain has TRBV27 and TRBJ2-3; D call uncertain. The CDR3 length is 15 residues. CDR1 MNHEY and CDR2 SMNVEV come from the germline V gene (reference sequence). V gave up 3 bases and J gave up 0 bases, with 10 bases separating them. The DNA of the CDR3 is TGTGCCAGCAGTTTTGTCCCAGTTAGCACAGATACGCAGTATTTT. It is translated as CASSFVPVSTDTQYF.

This chain links TRBV3-1 (or the pseudogene TRBV3-2) with TRBJ2-4, with D hard to call. Trimming stripped 0 bases from V and 0 bases from J, with 6 bases between. The CDR3 sequence is 15 residues long. Germline assignment: CDR1 LGHDT and CDR2 YNNKEL (reference sequence). The DNA of the CDR3 is TGTGCCAGCAGCCAAGAACGGTTAGCCAAAAACATTCAGTACTTC. It yields the protein CASSQERLAKNIQYF.

V gene TRBV19 combines with J gene TRBJ2-1; 11 bases are a match to TRBD1. V was clipped by 3 bases and J by 9 bases; unmatched bases: 4. The CDR3 covers 14 residues. Germline V gene lookup returns CDR1 LNHDA and CDR2 SQIVND (reference sequence). CDR3 residues: CASSIGQGAVEQFF. CDR3 nucleotide sequence: TGTGCCAGTAGTATTGGACAGGGGGCTGTTGAGCAGTTCTTC.

The gene calls are TRBV14 and TRBJ2-2; maybe TRBD2 (6 bases). The CDR3 has 18 residues. Trimming left V 3 bases short and J 1 base short, with 18 bases between. Germline CDR1 reads SGHDN; CDR2 reads FVKESK. The DNA for the CDR3 is TGTGCCAGCAGCCAGGATAGAAGGCTAGCGCAGAACACCGGGGAGCTGTTTTTT. This sequence encodes CASSQDRRLAQNTGELFF. Based on the CDR3 plus reference TRBV14 and TRBJ2-2, the full variable domain is EAGVTQFPSHSVIEKGQTVTLRCDPISGHDNLYWYRRVMGKEIKFLLHFVKESKQDESGMPNNRFLAERTGGTYSTLKVQPAELEDSGVYFCASSQDRRLAQNTGELFFGEGSRLTVL.

The chain carries TRBV6-1 and TRBJ2-5; 7 nucleotides match TRBD2. Germline values: CDR1 MNHNS, CDR2 SASEGT. The junction had 4 bases not matched to a gene; V was cut back by 1 base and J by 2 bases. The CDR3 consists of 15 residues. This CDR3 is CASSEGTREQETQYF. The CDR3, as DNA: TGTGCCAGCAGTGAAGGGACTAGAGAACAAGAGACCCAGTACTTC.

The chain carries TRBV13 and TRBJ2-1; 12 bases line up with TRBD2. V gave up 3 bases and J gave up 9 bases; unmatched junction bases: 3. Germline loops: CDR1 PRHDT, CDR2 FYEKMQ (reference sequence). The CDR3 runs 14 residues. The CDR3 protein is CASSFGTSGFEQFF. CDR3 bases: TGTGCCAGCAGCTTTGGGACTAGCGGGTTTGAGCAGTTCTTC.

The chain has TRBV15 and TRBJ2-7; a possible D gene is TRBD1 (6 bases). Deletions cut 3 bases from V and 4 bases from J, with 28 bases between. Germline CDR1 reads LNHNV; CDR2 reads YYDKDF (reference sequence). The CDR3 loop spans 19 amino acids. For the CDR3, the DNA is TGTGCCACCAGCAGCGACATACTAAAACAGGGTTCCTCCCCTTACGAGCAGTACTTC. Its protein is CATSSDILKQGSSPYEQYF.

This chain connects TRBV28 to TRBJ2-7, with 9 bases fitting TRBD1. The germline V gene encodes CDR1 MDHEN and CDR2 SYDVKM. Trimming took 3 bases from V and 1 from J; bases not matched to a gene: 4. CDR3 length: 15 amino acids. For the CDR3, the DNA is TGTGCCAGCAGTTTTTCACAGGGGGCGTCCTACGAGCAGTACTTC. Amino acids: CASSFSQGASYEQYF. The whole variable domain, filled in from reference TRBV28 and TRBJ2-7, reads DVKVTQSSRYLVKRTGEKVFLECVQDMDHENMFWYRQDPGLGLRLIYFSYDVKMKEKGDIPEGYSVSREKKERFSLILESASTNQTSMYLCASSFSQGASYEQYFGPGTRLTVT.

This chain links TRBV28 with TRBJ1-3; D remains ambiguous. The CDR3 is made up of 16 amino acids. Germline V gene sequence: CDR1 MDHEN, CDR2 SYDVKM. Trimming removed 3 bases from V and 0 bases from J, with 12 bases in between. The CDR3 reads CASSLYRGGSGNTIYF. The CDR3 DNA reads TGTGCCAGCAGTTTGTATCGAGGCGGCTCTGGAAACACCATATATTTT.

This clone was observed a handful of times. The CDR3 DNA sequence: TGTGCCAGCAGTTTGAGCTCCTATAATTCACCCCTCCACTTT. Translating it yields CASSLSSYNSPLHF. This chain links TRBV7-9 with TRBJ1-6, with unresolved D. Germline values: CDR1 SEHNR, CDR2 FQNEAQ (reference sequence). This CDR3 spans 14 amino acids. The V end lost 6 bases, the J end lost 0 bases, and 6 bases lay between the germline ends.

This clone was observed once. This sequence joins TRBV6-5 and TRBJ2-3, with 7 bases matching TRBD2. The V segment lost 2 bases and the J segment 0 bases; nucleotides outside the gene matches: 2. This CDR3 comprises 15 residues. Germline-derived CDR1 and CDR2 are MNHEY and SVGAGI. The CDR3 DNA reads as TGTGCCAGCAGTTACGGGAGGGTCAGCACAGATACGCAGTATTTT. Translating gives CASSYGRVSTDTQYF.

This clone has just a few counts. The chain couples TRBV28 to TRBJ2-7; 10 nucleotides match TRBD2. Germline assignment: CDR1 MDHEN and CDR2 SYDVKM. The CDR3 spans 14 residues. Trimming at V came to 6 bases and at J to 6 bases, leaving 8 bases not matched to a gene. The chain's CDR3 is CASRGSGRSPEQYF. Here the CDR3 DNA reads TGTGCCAGCAGGGGTAGCGGGAGGTCTCCCGAGCAGTACTTC.

The rearrangement uses TRBV28 and TRBJ2-7; 9 nucleotides line up with TRBD2. The germline CDR1 and CDR2 sequences are MDHEN and SYDVKM. The CDR3 covers 15 residues. V trimming: 2 bases; J trimming: 5 bases; junction bases outside the gene matches: 7. This CDR3 reads CASSLRTSENNEQYF. The DNA of the CDR3 is TGTGCCAGCAGTTTAAGGACTAGCGAGAACAACGAGCAGTACTTC.